These T cell receptor beta chains were read from a single sample in a study of T cells in Graves' hyperthyroidism and ophthalmopathy. TCRdb passed the multiplex PCR reads through MiXCR, listing each CDR3 protein once. The data show fewer than 700,000 distinct CDR3 sequences, about a sixth seen once. Sequencing was performed on blood. Source of these receptors: a woman between 18 and 29 years old with Graves' ophthalmopathy. Both conserved end residues are part of each CDR3.

TRBJ2-2,TRBV3-1,CASSQVWGANGELFF
TRBJ1-1,TRBV20-1,CSCRENTEAFF
TRBJ2-6,TRBV7-6,CASSPPRLPGDSGANVLTF
TRBJ2-5,TRBV2,CASSEGPETQYF
TRBJ1-1,TRBV7-2,CASSLRTANTEAFF
TRBJ1-5,TRBV6-1,CASRQTGVNQPQHF
TRBJ2-6,TRBV6-1,CASSKTSAGANVLTF
TRBJ2-3,TRBV9,CASSVGEPPTDTQYF
TRBJ2-2,TRBV24-1,CATSDPGQGPTGELFF
TRBJ1-1,TRBV20-1,CSARATDRGGNTEAFF
TRBJ2-2,TRBV7-9,CASSAFRDSGTGELFF
TRBJ2-7,TRBV20-1,CSARDPGRGGIEQYF
TRBJ2-7,TRBV4-3,CASSQGLAGAYEQYF
TRBJ1-2,TRBV27,CASSVDRSQGGYTF
TRBJ2-1,TRBV9,CASSVGPPGLAVPLDEQFF
TRBJ2-1,TRBV6-1,CASSRGSKADDEQFF
TRBJ2-7,TRBV28,CASRKVGREFYEQYF
TRBJ1-2,TRBV29-1,CSVEVGQHANYGYTF
TRBJ2-7,TRBV11-2,CASSPGTSGGAGYEQYF
TRBJ2-2,TRBV10-3,CAISWLQGGTGELFF
TRBJ2-7,TRBV7-9,CAGSFQGASEQYF
TRBJ1-3,TRBV6-1,CASSPQGLTTGNTIYF
TRBJ2-7,TRBV7-9,CASSLGGQGGYEQYF
TRBJ1-6,TRBV6-2/TRBV6-3,CASSLDRGLSYNSPLHF
TRBJ1-1,TRBV6-5,CASSYSGEGLNTEAFF
TRBJ2-2,TRBV5-5,CASSLEGGQNTGELFF
TRBJ1-1,TRBV20-1,CSASPSTDTGTEAFF
TRBJ1-2,TRBV20-1,CSAIGPRDNDGYTF